The following is a TCR beta chain sequence with its context. This entry belongs to a study of blood T cell repertoires in COVID-19. Data came from immunoSEQ multiplex PCR; TCRdb stores just in-frame clones and leaves some out. The repertoire has about 410,000 clones, around 91% of them found once; the top ten carry about 1.6%. CDR3 size: 16 residues. Looked up from germline, CDR1 is SGHTA and CDR2 is FQGNSA. The V gene end was trimmed by 1 base and the J gene end by 6 bases; junction bases not matched to a gene: 3. The source of this sequence is a woman in her forties with COVID-19, enrolled during active disease. The sample consisted of peripheral blood. V usage is TRBV7-2 and J usage is TRBJ1-6; 10 bases match TRBD1. CDR3 sequence reads: CASSLGGQGSNSPLHF. CDR3 bases: TGTGCCAGCAGCTTAGGGGGACAGGGGAGTAATTCACCCCTCCACTTT.